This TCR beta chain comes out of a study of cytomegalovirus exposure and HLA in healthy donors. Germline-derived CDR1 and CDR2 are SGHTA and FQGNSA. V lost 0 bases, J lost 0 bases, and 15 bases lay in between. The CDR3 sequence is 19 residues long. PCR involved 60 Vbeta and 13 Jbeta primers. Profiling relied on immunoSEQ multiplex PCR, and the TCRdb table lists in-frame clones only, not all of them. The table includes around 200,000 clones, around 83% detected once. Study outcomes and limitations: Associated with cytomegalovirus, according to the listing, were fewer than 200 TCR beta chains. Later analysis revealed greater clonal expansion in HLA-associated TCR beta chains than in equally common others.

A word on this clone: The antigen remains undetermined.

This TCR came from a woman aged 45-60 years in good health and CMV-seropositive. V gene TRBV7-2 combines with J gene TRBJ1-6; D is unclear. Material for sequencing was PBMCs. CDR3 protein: CASSLAQDSLRSYNSPLHF. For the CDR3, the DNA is TGTGCCAGCAGCTTAGCGCAGGACTCCTTACGCTCCTATAATTCACCCCTCCACTTT.